This T cell receptor beta chain was sequenced during a study of T cell repertoires in cytomegalovirus infection. Study details: Recently identified HLA-C-restricted CMV epitopes were used, and well-studied HLA-B-restricted CMV epitopes were used as well. The public TCR beta signatures pointed to both CMV infection and matching HLA type. The study's findings and limits: It was HLA-C-restricted CMV-specific TCR beta clonotypes that dominated the response ex vivo. Summed frequency of shared TCR beta families picked out CMV carriers who also had the relevant HLA.

A single record per CDR3 protein comes from TCRdb applying MiXCR to the reads. The sample includes fewer than 900,000 distinct CDR3 sequences, almost 30% of them seen just once. Points on this clonotype: Its antigen is currently unknown.

From germline, CDR1 is LNHDA and CDR2 SQIVND (reference sequence). With V trimmed by 7 bases and J by 3 bases, 5 bases remained unmatched. The CDR3 length is 14 residues. The sequences come from cultured CD8+ T cells from PBMCs, collected from culture after CMV antigen stimulation. This receptor was taken from a human donor in good health (CMV status not recorded). Some clones in this sample may be carry-over from other donors' samples. This chain uses TRBV19 with TRBJ2-2; TRBD2 agrees at 7 bases. The CDR3 nucleotides read TGTGCCAGTAAGCCACTAGCGTACACCGGGGAGCTGTTTTTT. This codes for CASKPLAYTGELFF.